This T cell receptor (beta chain) was captured in a study of T-cell reconstitution after alpha-beta-depleted transplantation in children. Unique molecular identifiers were incorporated into the prepared TCRbeta library. TCRdb redid the calling of the PCR reads with MiXCR, one entry per CDR3 protein. Among hundreds of thousands of distinct CDR3 sequences listed, 10% to 13% were seen once. This clonotype was picked up a small number of times. The CDR3 sequence is 13 residues long. V was clipped by 3 bases and J by 2 bases, with 4 bases between them. In germline, CDR1 is KGHDR, CDR2 SFDVKD. This chain links TRBV24-1 with TRBJ1-5; no definite D call. The starting material was PBMCs from the stem cell graft donor, obtained from the stem cell graft. The source is a human donor who donated a stem cell graft to a child with acute myeloid leukemia. The CDR3: CATSDVGNQPQHF. The CDR3 DNA sequence: TGTGCCACCAGTGATGTGGGCAATCAGCCCCAGCATTTT.